Listed here is a single TCR beta chain. There is no known antigen for this receptor. Qualities for individual bases were not recorded, and no much larger clone is one base off. TCRbeta CDR3 regions were amplified from genomic DNA using the immunoSEQ Assay, a bias-controlled multiplex PCR. The study's processing was this. Within the assay, amplification of reference gene primers was used to estimate how many nucleated cells each sample contained. To quantify the absolute abundance of each unique TCRbeta CDR3 rearrangement, sequence reads were collapsed and filtered. For each sample, productive Simpson clonality was calculated by taking the square root of Simpson's diversity index across productive rearrangements. Held by TCRdb, this immuneACCESS table contains in-frame sequences only and omits some clones. Under half of the omission traces to an unresolved V gene where checked; the cause of the rest is unknown. Clone size and the V and J calls come from that table; the DNA yielded D and trimming. The sample yields about 150,000 clones; about 85% were counted once. The ten largest clones represent around 6.5% of the sample.

V is pruned by 2 bases and J by 5 bases, leaving 6 bases of the junction without a gene match. The germline V gene gives CDR1 as SGHDN and CDR2 as FVKESK. From cysteine to phenylalanine, the CDR3 is 14 amino acids long. The retained sequence is limited to the CDR3, 42 bases, with the frame set at the first base. These data originate in a study of blood T cell repertoires in COVID-19 (TCRdb year 2020). For the study in its entirety: Samples from collaborators originated in the United States, Italy and Spain and spanned both the acute and convalescent phases of COVID-19. The prospective study material was composed of cDNA or gDNA derived from T cells, B-cell-depleted T cells, or PBMCs. The dataset comprised deeply sampled blood TCRbeta repertoires from subjects exposed to, actively infected with, or recovered from COVID-19. A freely available public database, intended as a resource for researchers studying the immune response to SARS-CoV-2, is where the repertoires were released. The samples were drawn from the first 160 participants of the ongoing ImmuneRACE study and from some 1,300 subjects provided by 6 global collaborators. Sample metadata almost always included a de-identified subject ID, COVID-19 status, age in years and sex. HLA class I and class II types, where available, came from metadata supplied by the sample provider rather than from assay-based typing. What the study reported, not specific to this receptor: The quantity of clinical and demographic metadata differed by source and by participant and was supplied without curation.

Participants in the prospective study were aged roughly 18 to 100 years, lived in 24 United States geographic areas, and enrolled through a virtual design. Cohort assignment in the prospective study relied on participant-reported clinical history from a screening survey and a study questionnaire. Recovered participants in ImmuneRACE Cohort 3 were defined by two consecutive negative NP/OP PCR tests, clearance by a healthcare professional, or resolution of symptoms. Mobile phlebotomists in the prospective study collected whole blood, serum and a nasopharyngeal or oropharyngeal swab from every participant. Prospective study participants could optionally give additional blood draws and questionnaires over an approximately 2-month period. Before DNA extraction, blood samples from the prospective study were shipped at room temperature or frozen.

The chain uses TRBV14 and TRBJ2-7, with 7 bases matching TRBD1. Source material: PBMCs or T cells enriched from blood (not recorded which). This clonotype was obtained from a middle-aged woman who had recovered from COVID-19. The bases are TGTGCCAGCAGCCAACGAGGGGGCCGGAACGAGCAGTACTTC. This yields the protein CASSQRGGRNEQYF.